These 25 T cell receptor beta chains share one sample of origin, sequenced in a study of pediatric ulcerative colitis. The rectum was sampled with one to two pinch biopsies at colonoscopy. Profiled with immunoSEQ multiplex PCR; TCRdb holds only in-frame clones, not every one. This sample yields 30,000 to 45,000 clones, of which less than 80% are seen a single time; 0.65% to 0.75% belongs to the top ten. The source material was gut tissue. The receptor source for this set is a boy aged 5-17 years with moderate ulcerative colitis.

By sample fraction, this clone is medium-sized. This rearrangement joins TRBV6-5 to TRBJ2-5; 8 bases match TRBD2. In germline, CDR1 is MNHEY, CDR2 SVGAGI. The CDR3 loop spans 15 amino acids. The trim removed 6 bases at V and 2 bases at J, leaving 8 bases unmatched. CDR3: CASSPLAGGQETQYF. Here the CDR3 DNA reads TGTGCCAGCAGCCCCCTCGCGGGGGGACAAGAGACCCAGTACTTC.

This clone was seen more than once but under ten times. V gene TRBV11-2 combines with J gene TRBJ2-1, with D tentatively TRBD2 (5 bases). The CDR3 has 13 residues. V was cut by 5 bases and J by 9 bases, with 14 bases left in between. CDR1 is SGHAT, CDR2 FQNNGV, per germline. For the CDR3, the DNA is TGTGCCAGCAGCCCCCCGTCAGAGGGTGAGCAGTTCTTC. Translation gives CASSPPSEGEQFF.

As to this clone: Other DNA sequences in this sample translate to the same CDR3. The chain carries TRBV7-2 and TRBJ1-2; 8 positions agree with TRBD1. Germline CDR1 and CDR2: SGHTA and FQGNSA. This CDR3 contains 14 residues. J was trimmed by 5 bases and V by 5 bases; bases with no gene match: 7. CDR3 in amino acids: CASSADRGWYGYTF. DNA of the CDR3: TGTGCCAGCAGCGCCGACAGGGGCTGGTATGGCTACACCTTC.

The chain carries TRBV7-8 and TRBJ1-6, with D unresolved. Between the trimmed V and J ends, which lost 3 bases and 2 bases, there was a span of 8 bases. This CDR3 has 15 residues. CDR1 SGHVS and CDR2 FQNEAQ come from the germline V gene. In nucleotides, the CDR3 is TGTGCCAGCAGCTTCGGGCAGCCCTATAATTCACCCCTCCACTTT. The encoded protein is CASSFGQPYNSPLHF.

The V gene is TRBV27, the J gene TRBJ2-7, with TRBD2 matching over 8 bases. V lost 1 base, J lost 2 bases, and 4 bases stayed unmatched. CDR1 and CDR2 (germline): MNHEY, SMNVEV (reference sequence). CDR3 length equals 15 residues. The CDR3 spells CASSLWGTSPYEQYF. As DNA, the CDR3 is TGTGCCAGCAGTTTATGGGGGACTAGTCCCTACGAGCAGTACTTC.

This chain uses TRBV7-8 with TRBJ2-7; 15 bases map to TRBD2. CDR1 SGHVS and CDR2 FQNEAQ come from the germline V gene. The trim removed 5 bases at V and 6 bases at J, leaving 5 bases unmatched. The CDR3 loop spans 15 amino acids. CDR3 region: CASSLRGLAGGEQYF. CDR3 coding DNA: TGTGCCAGCAGCCTGCGGGGACTAGCGGGAGGCGAGCAGTACTTC.

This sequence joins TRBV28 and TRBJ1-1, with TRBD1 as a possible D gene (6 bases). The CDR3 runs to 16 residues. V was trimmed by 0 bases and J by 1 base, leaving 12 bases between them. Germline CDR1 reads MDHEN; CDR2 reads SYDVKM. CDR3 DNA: TGTGCCAGCAGTTTATGGACATCAGGGGCGAACACTGAAGCTTTCTTT. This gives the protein CASSLWTSGANTEAFF.

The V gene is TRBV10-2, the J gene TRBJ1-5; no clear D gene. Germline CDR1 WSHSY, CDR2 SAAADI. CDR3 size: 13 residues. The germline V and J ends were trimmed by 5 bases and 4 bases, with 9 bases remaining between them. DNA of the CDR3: TGCGCCAGCAGTCGGGGTCCAAATCAGCCCCAGCATTTT. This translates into CASSRGPNQPQHF.

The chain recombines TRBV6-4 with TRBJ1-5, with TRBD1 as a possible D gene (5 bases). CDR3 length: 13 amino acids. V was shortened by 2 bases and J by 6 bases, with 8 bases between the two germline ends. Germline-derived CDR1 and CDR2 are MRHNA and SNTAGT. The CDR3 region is CASSDQGTQPQHF. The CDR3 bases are TGTGCCAGCAGTGACCAAGGGACTCAGCCCCAGCATTTT.

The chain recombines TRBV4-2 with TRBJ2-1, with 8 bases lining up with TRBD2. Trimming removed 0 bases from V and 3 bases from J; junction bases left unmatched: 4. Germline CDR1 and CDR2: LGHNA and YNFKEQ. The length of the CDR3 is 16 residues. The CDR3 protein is CASSQDTGGIYNEQFF. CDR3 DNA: TGTGCCAGCAGCCAAGATACGGGAGGGATCTACAATGAGCAGTTCTTC.

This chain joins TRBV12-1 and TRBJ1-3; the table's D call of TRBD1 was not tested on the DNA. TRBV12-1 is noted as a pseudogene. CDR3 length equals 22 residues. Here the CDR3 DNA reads TGTGCCAGCAGCCAGGACAGGGCTTCTATGCCTACTAAGTCGACCTCTGGAAACACCATATATTTT. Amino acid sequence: CASSQDRASMPTKSTSGNTIYF.

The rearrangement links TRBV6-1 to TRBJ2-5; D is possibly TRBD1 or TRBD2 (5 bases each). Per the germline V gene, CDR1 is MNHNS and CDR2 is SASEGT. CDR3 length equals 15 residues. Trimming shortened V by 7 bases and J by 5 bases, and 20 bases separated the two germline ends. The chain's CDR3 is CASTRGAQRWETQYF. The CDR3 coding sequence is TGTGCCAGCACCAGAGGGGCCCAACGATGGGAGACCCAGTACTTC.

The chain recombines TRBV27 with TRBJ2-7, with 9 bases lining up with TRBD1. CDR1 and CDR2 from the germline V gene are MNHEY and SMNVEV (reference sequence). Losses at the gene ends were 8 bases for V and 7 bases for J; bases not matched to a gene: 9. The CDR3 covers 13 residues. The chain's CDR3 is CASGDRGVMEQYF. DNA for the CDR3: TGTGCCAGCGGAGACAGGGGGGTGATGGAGCAGTACTTC.

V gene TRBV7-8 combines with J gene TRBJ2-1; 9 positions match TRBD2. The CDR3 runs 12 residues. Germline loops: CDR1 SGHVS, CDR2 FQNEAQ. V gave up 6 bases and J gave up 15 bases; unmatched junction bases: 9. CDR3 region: CASSSREGRWFF. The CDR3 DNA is TGTGCCAGCAGTTCGCGGGAGGGCCGATGGTTCTTC.

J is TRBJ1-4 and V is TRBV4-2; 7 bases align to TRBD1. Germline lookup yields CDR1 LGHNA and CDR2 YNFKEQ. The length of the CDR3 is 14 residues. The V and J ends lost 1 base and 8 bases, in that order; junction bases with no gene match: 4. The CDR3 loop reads CASSQGQGGEKLFF. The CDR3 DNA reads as TGTGCCAGCAGCCAAGGACAGGGCGGAGAAAAACTGTTTTTT.

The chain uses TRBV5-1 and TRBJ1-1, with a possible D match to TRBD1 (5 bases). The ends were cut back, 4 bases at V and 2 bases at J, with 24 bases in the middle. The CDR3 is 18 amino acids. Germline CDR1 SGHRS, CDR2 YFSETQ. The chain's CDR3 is CASSPAYLAGRTNTEAFF. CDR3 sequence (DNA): TGCGCCAGCAGCCCCGCTTATTTAGCGGGACGGACAAACACTGAAGCTTTCTTT.

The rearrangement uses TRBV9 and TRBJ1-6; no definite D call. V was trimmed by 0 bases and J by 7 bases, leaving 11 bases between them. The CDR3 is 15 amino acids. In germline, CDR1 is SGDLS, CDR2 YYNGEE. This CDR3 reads CASSVDADPNSPLHF. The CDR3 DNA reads TGTGCCAGCAGCGTAGACGCGGACCCAAATTCACCCCTCCACTTT.

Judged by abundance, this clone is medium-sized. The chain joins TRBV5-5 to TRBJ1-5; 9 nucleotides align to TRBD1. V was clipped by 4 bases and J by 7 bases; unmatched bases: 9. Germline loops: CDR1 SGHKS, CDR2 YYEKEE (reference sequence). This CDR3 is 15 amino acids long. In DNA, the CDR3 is TGTGCCAGCAGCAGCGGGACAGGGATTTACCAGCCCCAGCATTTT. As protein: CASSSGTGIYQPQHF.

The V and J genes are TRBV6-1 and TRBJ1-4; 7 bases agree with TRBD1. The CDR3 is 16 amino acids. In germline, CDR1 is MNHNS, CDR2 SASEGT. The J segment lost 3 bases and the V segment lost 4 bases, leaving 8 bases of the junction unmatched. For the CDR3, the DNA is TGTGCCAGCAGTGGACAGGGTTGGTCAGCTAATGAAAAACTGTTTTTT. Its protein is CASSGQGWSANEKLFF.

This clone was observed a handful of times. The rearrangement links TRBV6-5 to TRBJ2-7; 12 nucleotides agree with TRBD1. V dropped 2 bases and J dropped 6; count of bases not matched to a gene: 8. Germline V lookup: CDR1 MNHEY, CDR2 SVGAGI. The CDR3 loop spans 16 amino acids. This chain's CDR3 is CASSYSAGTGGGEQYF. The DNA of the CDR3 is TGTGCCAGCAGTTACAGTGCCGGGACAGGGGGCGGCGAGCAGTACTTC.

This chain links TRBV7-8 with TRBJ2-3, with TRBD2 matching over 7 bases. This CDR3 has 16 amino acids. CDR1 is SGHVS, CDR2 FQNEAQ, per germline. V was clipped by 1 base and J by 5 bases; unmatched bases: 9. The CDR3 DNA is TGTGCCAGCAGCTTAGGAGGAGGCGGGGGAAGAGATACGCAGTATTTT. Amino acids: CASSLGGGGGRDTQYF.

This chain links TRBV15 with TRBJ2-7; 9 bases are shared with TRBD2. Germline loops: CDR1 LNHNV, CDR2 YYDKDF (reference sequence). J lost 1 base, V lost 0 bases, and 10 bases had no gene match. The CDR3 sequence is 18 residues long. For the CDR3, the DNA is TGTGCCACCAGCAGAGATCGGGTTGGTAGCGGGAGATCCTACGAGCAGTACTTC. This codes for CATSRDRVGSGRSYEQYF.

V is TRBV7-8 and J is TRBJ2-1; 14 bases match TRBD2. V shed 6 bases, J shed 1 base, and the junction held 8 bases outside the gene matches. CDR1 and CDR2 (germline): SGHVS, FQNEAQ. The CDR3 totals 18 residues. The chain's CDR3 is CASRAGLAGGQSYNEQFF. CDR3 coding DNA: TGTGCCAGCAGAGCCGGACTAGCGGGAGGTCAATCCTACAATGAGCAGTTCTTC. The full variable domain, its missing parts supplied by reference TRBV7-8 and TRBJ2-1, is GAGVSQSPRYKVAKRGQDVALRCDPISGHVSLFWYQQALGQGPEFLTYFQNEAQLDKSGLPSDRFFAERPEGSVSTLKIQRTQQEDSAVYLCASRAGLAGGQSYNEQFFGPGTRLTVL.

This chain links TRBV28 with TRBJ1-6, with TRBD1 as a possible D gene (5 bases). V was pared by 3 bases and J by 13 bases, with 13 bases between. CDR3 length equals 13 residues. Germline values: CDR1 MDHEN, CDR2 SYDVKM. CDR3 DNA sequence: TGTGCCAGCAGTTTGGCCGGGACGAGCCCCCTCCACTTT. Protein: CASSLAGTSPLHF. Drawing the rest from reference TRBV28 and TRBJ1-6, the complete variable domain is DVKVTQSSRYLVKRTGEKVFLECVQDMDHENMFWYRQDPGLGLRLIYFSYDVKMKEKGDIPEGYSVSREKKERFSLILESASTNQTSMYLCASSLAGTSPLHFGNGTRLTVT.

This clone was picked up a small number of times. The CDR3 sequence is CASSQDQETQYF. The CDR3 region has the DNA TGTGCCAGCAGCCAAGATCAGGAGACCCAGTACTTC. V is TRBV14 and J is TRBJ2-5; D unclear. Germline lookup yields CDR1 SGHDN and CDR2 FVKESK. This CDR3 spans 12 amino acids. The V gene lost 0 bases and the J gene lost 5 bases, with 4 bases spanning the gap.